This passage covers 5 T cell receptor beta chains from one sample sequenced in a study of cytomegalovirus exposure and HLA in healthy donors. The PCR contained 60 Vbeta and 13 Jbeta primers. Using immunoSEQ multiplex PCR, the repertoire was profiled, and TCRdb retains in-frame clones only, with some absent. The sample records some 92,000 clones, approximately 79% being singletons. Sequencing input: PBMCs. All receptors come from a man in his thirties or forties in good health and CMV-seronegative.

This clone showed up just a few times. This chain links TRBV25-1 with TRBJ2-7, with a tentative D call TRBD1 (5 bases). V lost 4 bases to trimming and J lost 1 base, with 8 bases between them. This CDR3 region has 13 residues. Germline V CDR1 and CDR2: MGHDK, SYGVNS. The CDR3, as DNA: TGTGCCAGCAGTGCCAGGGTTTCCTACGAGCAGTACTTC. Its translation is CASSARVSYEQYF.

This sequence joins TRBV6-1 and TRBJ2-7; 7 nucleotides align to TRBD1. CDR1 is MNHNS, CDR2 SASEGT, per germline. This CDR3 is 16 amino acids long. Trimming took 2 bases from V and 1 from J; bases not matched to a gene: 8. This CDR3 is CASSEFSTTGSYEQYF. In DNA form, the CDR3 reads TGTGCCAGCAGTGAATTCAGTACGACAGGGTCCTACGAGCAGTACTTC.

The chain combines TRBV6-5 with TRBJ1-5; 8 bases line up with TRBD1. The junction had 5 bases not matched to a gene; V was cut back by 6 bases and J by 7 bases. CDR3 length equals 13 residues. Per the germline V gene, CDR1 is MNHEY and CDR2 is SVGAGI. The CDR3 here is CASSYDRGQPQHF. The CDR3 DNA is TGTGCCAGCAGCTACGACAGGGGCCAGCCCCAGCATTTT.

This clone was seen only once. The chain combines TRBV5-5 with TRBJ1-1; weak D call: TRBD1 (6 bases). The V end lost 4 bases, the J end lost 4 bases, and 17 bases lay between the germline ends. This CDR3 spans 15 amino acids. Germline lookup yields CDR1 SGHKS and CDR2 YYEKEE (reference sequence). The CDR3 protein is CASSLPGAMGTEAFF. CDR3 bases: TGTGCCAGCAGCCTACCAGGGGCTATGGGCACTGAAGCTTTCTTT.

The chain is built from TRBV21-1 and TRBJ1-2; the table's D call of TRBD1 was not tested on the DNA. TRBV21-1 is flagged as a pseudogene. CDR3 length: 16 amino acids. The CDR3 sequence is CASSKGVYDTFYGYTF. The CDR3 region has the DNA TGTGCCAGCAGCAAAGGTGTTTACGACACGTTCTATGGCTACACCTTC.